The source of this T cell receptor beta chain is a study of OX40 agonist ivuxolimab in advanced cancers. Turning to the study itself: Ivuxolimab is an agonistic anti-OX40 (CD134) antibody, and patients were treated with it. Under the entry rules, prior anti-PD-1, anti-PD-L1 or anti-CTLA-4 therapy was allowed, and 40% had some.

Study observations and caveats: Average numbers of expanded clones were greater in CD8+ T cells than in CD4+. Blood T cells, both CD4+ and CD8+, expanded clonally by week 6 at 0.1 to 3.0 mg/kg.

The CDR3 is 17 residues long. After removal of 3 bases from V and 1 base from J, the junction contained 8 bases not matched to a gene. Germline V gene data show CDR1 as SGHRS and CDR2 as YFSETQ. Produced via immunoSEQ multiplex PCR; TCRdb's table is partial and in-frame only. The sample contains about 78,000 clones, more than 80% of which appear only once. A word on this clone: Its cognate antigen is unknown.

The chain couples TRBV5-1 to TRBJ1-1, with 11 bases aligning to TRBD1. Specimen: CD4+ or CD8+ T cells sorted from blood, collected in a trial of the OX40 agonist ivuxolimab. The TCR originated in an adult with an advanced solid tumor such as melanoma, head and neck, liver or kidney cancer. Here the CDR3 reads CASSYPDRGQGNTEAFF. CDR3 nucleotide sequence: TGCGCCAGCAGCTACCCGGACAGGGGGCAGGGGAACACTGAAGCTTTCTTT.